These 4 T cell receptor beta chains originate from one sample sequenced in a study of regulatory T cells in long-lasting Graves disease. Time point indicated: newly diagnosed GD, antithyroid drugs for less than 3 months. After RNA was extracted from PBMCs, the TCR library was made from it. Investigators prepared the TCR beta libraries by applying iRepertoire HTBI primers and Arm-PCR of CDR3 regions. Each CDR3 protein is one row after TCRdb ran MiXCR on the multiplex PCR reads. The table lists some 230,000 distinct CDR3 sequences, 18% of them singletons. The specimen comprised peripheral blood mononuclear cells (PBMCs), sampled at new diagnosis, from a patient treated with antithyroid drugs. These receptors were obtained from a female donor with Graves disease.

This clonotype has ten or more counts. The chain uses TRBV7-2 and TRBJ2-4; tentatively, D is TRBD1 (7 bases). The CDR3 extends over 15 amino acids. CDR1 and CDR2 (germline): SGHTA, FQGNSA. The V and J ends lost 4 bases and 8 bases respectively, with 18 bases between them. CDR3 nucleotides: TGTGCCAGCAGCTCTAACCAGGGGGGCGTGGACATTCAGTACTTC. It is translated as CASSSNQGGVDIQYF.

Details on this clonotype: This likely reflects a read error, since a far larger clone is one base away. V and J are TRBV2 and TRBJ2-1; 10 bases agree with TRBD2. CDR1 and CDR2 from the germline V gene are SNHLY and FYNNEI. CDR3 size: 14 residues. The junction had 6 bases not matched to a gene; V was cut back by 3 bases and J by 10 bases. The CDR3 DNA sequence: TGTGCCAGCAGTGACGGGACTAGCGTCCACGAGCAGTTCTTC. This gives the protein CASSDGTSVHEQFF.

The table lists this clonotype with many counts. The chain couples TRBV5-6 to TRBJ1-2; TRBD1 matches at 8 bases. This CDR3 contains 15 residues. V trimming: 4 bases; J trimming: 3 bases; junction bases outside the gene matches: 8. Germline V CDR1 and CDR2: SGHDT, YYEEEE. The CDR3, as DNA: TGTGCCAGCAGCGATTACAGGGGGTCATACTATGGCTACACCTTC. This gives the protein CASSDYRGSYYGYTF.

This chain connects TRBV3-1 to TRBJ1-2; D perhaps matches TRBD1 (6 bases). Trimming shortened V by 1 base and J by 8 bases, and 17 bases separated the two germline ends. CDR1 is LGHDT and CDR2 is YNNKEL in the germline V gene (reference sequence). CDR3 size: 15 residues. The CDR3 loop is CASSQGNREVEGYTF. The CDR3 DNA reads as TGTGCCAGCAGCCAAGGGAACAGGGAGGTTGAAGGCTACACCTTC.